A selection of T cell receptor beta chains follows, all from one sample in a study of identical twins. TCRdb used MiXCR to reprocess the 5' RACE reads, holding one entry per CDR3 protein. The data hold 640,000 or so distinct CDR3 sequences, with 5.5% to 7.5% observed a single time. The sequenced sample consisted of naive T cells sorted from blood. The origin of the receptors is a young man in good health. Both conserved end residues are trimmed from each CDR3.

v_gene: TRBV7-6
j_gene: TRBJ2-5
CDR3aa: ASSLSRSTGGAETQY

v_gene: TRBV7-8
j_gene: TRBJ1-5
CDR3aa: ASSFRNLGSNQPQH

v_gene: TRBV20-1
j_gene: TRBJ2-3
CDR3aa: SASKGAGTDTQY

v_gene: TRBV12-3/TRBV12-4
j_gene: TRBJ1-4
CDR3aa: ASTRALPYEKLF

v_gene: TRBV18
j_gene: TRBJ2-3
CDR3aa: ASSPRAGSTDTQY

v_gene: TRBV29-1
j_gene: TRBJ1-1
CDR3aa: SFQGGAHTEAF

v_gene: TRBV5-6
j_gene: TRBJ2-7
CDR3aa: ASSYGGSEQY

v_gene: TRBV28
j_gene: TRBJ1-1
CDR3aa: ASSLLFEAF

v_gene: TRBV29-1
j_gene: TRBJ2-4
CDR3aa: SVRTVAKNIQY

v_gene: TRBV11-2
j_gene: TRBJ2-1
CDR3aa: ASTYDPGQGANEQF

v_gene: TRBV5-1
j_gene: TRBJ2-1
CDR3aa: ASSGLVAEQF

v_gene: TRBV6-2/TRBV6-3
j_gene: TRBJ2-2
CDR3aa: ASSIQGWTGELF

v_gene: TRBV10-3
j_gene: TRBJ2-1
CDR3aa: AISTQLYNEQF

v_gene: TRBV20-1
j_gene: TRBJ1-5
CDR3aa: SARDLDREGGQPQH

v_gene: TRBV5-1
j_gene: TRBJ2-5
CDR3aa: ASSFLTGDQETQY

v_gene: TRBV5-1
j_gene: TRBJ2-1
CDR3aa: ASGTGGVLYNEQF